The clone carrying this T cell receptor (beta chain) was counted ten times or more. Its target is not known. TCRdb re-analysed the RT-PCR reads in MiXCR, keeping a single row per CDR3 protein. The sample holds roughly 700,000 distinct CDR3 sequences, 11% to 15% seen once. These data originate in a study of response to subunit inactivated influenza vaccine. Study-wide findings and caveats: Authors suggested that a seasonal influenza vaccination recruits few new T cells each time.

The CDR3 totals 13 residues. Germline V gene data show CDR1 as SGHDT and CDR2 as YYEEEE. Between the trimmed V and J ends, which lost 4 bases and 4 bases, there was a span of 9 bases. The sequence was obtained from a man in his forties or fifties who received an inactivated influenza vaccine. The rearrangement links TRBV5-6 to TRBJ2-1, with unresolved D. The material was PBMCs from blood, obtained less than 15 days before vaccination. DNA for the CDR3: TGTGCCAGCAGCCCAAAACCGTACAATGAGCAGTTCTTC. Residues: CASSPKPYNEQFF.